This entry describes one TCR beta chain. Generated by immunoSEQ multiplex PCR, the TCRdb table keeps only in-frame clones and is missing some. The sample has 360,000 or so clones; around nine tenths are singletons. These data are taken from a study of blood T cell repertoires in COVID-19. The study recruited exposed participants who had met a COVID-19 case within 2 weeks before entry. The V gene end was trimmed by 5 bases and the J gene end by 4 bases; junction bases not matched to a gene: 19. This CDR3 region has 18 residues. Germline CDR1 reads SGHNT; CDR2 reads YYREEE (reference sequence). This receptor was identified in a woman aged 25 to 45 who had been exposed to COVID-19. The chain employs TRBV5-4 and TRBJ2-3, with 7 bases lining up with TRBD1. The sample consisted of PBMCs or T cells enriched from blood (not recorded which). CDR3: CASRPGLRDRPRADTQYF. The CDR3 DNA reads TGTGCCAGCAGACCCGGGCTACGGGACAGACCTCGCGCAGATACGCAGTATTTT.